These 13 T cell receptor beta chains share one sample of origin, sequenced in a study of blood T cell repertoires in COVID-19 (dated by TCRdb to the early 2020s). The library was built by means of the immunoSEQ multiplex PCR assay. TCRdb re-hosts the immuneACCESS table, in-frame sequences only. Its copies lack some clones; in the studies checked, an unresolved V gene accounts for under half of them, and the cause for the rest is not known. Here the sample has around 310,000 clones; approximately 88% occur a single time. The ten top clones hold 4% of the sample. The sequencing input was peripheral blood. These receptors all come from a woman aged 45-59 years with active or convalescent COVID-19.

This chain links TRBV7-9 with TRBJ2-7, with 10 positions matching TRBD2. Germline V gene data show CDR1 as SEHNR and CDR2 as FQNEAQ (reference sequence). V was pared by 3 bases and J by 3 bases, with 8 bases of the junction left unmatched. This CDR3 is built from 16 residues. The CDR3 sequence: CASSFTSSGRGYEQYF. CDR3 coding DNA: TGTGCCAGCAGCTTCACCTCTAGCGGGAGAGGCTACGAGCAGTACTTC.

V gene TRBV18 combines with J gene TRBJ1-2; 8 bases fit TRBD1. The CDR3 contains 13 residues. The junction had 5 bases not matched to a gene; V was cut back by 7 bases and J by 4 bases. Germline V gives CDR1 KGHSH, CDR2 LQKENI. The CDR3 protein is CASLPGTGYGYTF. CDR3 DNA: TGTGCCAGCTTACCCGGGACAGGCTATGGCTACACCTTC. Combining the CDR3 with reference TRBV18 and TRBJ1-2 gives the whole variable domain NAGVMQNPRHLVRRRGQEARLRCSPMKGHSHVYWYRQLPEEGLKFMVYLQKENIIDESGMPKERFSAEFPKEGPSILRIQQVVRGDSAAYFCASLPGTGYGYTFGSGTRLTVV.

Concerning this clone itself: Mismatch with germline at one junction end may stem from a read error. V is TRBV18 and J is TRBJ2-2; TRBD1 matches 7 bases. The germline V gene encodes CDR1 KGHSH and CDR2 LQKENI. This CDR3 is 15 amino acids long. The CDR3 loop is CASSPQGNFDGELFF. For the CDR3, the DNA is TGTGCCAGCTCGCCACAGGGGAACTTCGACGGGGAGCTGTTTTTT.

In regard to this clone: The same CDR3 arises from other DNA sequences in this sample as well. This chain joins TRBV7-9 and TRBJ2-2, with D possibly matching TRBD1 (6 bases). The CDR3 contains 13 residues. V was pared by 4 bases and J by 7 bases, with 10 bases between. From germline, CDR1 is SEHNR and CDR2 FQNEAQ (reference sequence). DNA for the CDR3: TGTGCCAGCAGCTCGCAGGGGATCGGGGAGCTGTTTTTT. As protein: CASSSQGIGELFF.

This clone was found once. The J gene is TRBJ1-1, the V gene TRBV11-1; TRBD1 matches at 8 bases. CDR1 and CDR2 from the germline V gene are SGHAT and FQDESV (reference sequence). The CDR3 loop spans 15 amino acids. The V and J ends lost 4 bases and 5 bases, in that order; junction bases with no gene match: 9. The CDR3 loop is CASSSGQGGFTEAFF. The DNA for the CDR3 is TGTGCCAGCAGCTCAGGACAGGGAGGGTTTACTGAAGCTTTCTTT.

The rearrangement joins TRBV13 to TRBJ2-7; 9 nucleotides align to TRBD1. The germline CDR1 and CDR2 sequences are PRHDT and FYEKMQ (reference sequence). The CDR3 is made up of 14 amino acids. The V and J ends lost 5 bases and 2 bases, in that order; junction bases with no gene match: 4. Here the CDR3 reads CASSPDRGPYEQYF. CDR3 DNA sequence: TGTGCCAGCAGCCCGGACAGGGGCCCCTACGAGCAGTACTTC.

The chain carries TRBV6-1 and TRBJ1-2, with a weak D call TRBD1 (6 bases). V lost 3 bases and J lost 6, with 17 bases in between. CDR3 length: 15 residues. CDR1 and CDR2 from the germline V gene are MNHNS and SASEGT. In DNA, the CDR3 is TGTGCCAGCAGTGATTGGGGGGGGGCGGATGATGGCTACACCTTC. Encoded protein: CASSDWGGADDGYTF.

This rearrangement joins TRBV6-7 to TRBJ1-5; D is possibly TRBD1 (5 bases). TRBV6-7 falls under the ORF class, with uncertain function. V lost 7 bases and J 1 base, leaving 14 bases between the germline ends. This CDR3 has 15 residues. The CDR3 here is CASTTLGVSNQPQHF. The CDR3 nucleotides are TGTGCCAGCACCACCTTAGGGGTGAGCAATCAGCCCCAGCATTTT.

The chain recombines TRBV5-8 with TRBJ2-2; the D is unclear. Germline lookup yields CDR1 SGHTS and CDR2 YDEGEE. Trimming shortened V by 1 base and J by 4 bases, and 5 bases separated the two germline ends. The CDR3 consists of 13 residues. The CDR3 region is CASSLTGTGELFF. The CDR3, as DNA: TGTGCCAGCAGCTTGACGGGCACCGGGGAGCTGTTTTTT.

V is TRBV5-1 and J is TRBJ1-2; no clear D. The germline gives CDR1 SGHRS, CDR2 YFSETQ. The CDR3 has 15 amino acids. V lost 1 base and J 3 bases, leaving 13 bases between the germline ends. CDR3 in amino acids: CASSLLGETYYGYTF. CDR3 coding DNA: TGCGCCAGCAGCTTGCTCGGAGAGACTTACTATGGCTACACCTTC.

This clone was found a few times. V is TRBV5-4 and J is TRBJ1-1, with no clear D. V lost 0 bases to trimming and J lost 7 bases, with 10 bases between them. Germline V gene sequence: CDR1 SGHNT, CDR2 YYREEE (reference sequence). The CDR3 is 13 residues long. CDR3 protein: CASSLDSTNEAFF. As DNA, the CDR3 is TGTGCCAGCAGCTTGGATAGCACTAATGAAGCTTTCTTT.

This clone was detected only a few times. This sequence joins TRBV2 and TRBJ2-7, with TRBD2 matching 11 bases. V was clipped by 6 bases and J by 0 bases; unmatched bases: 7. This CDR3 is built from 16 residues. Germline V gene sequence: CDR1 SNHLY, CDR2 FYNNEI. The CDR3 sequence is CASRTTSGGTSYEQYF. CDR3 coding DNA: TGTGCCAGCAGAACTACTAGCGGGGGCACCTCCTACGAGCAGTACTTC.

This chain joins TRBV7-9 and TRBJ1-2, with a possible D match to TRBD1 (6 bases). The length of the CDR3 is 13 residues. Trimming removed 1 base from V and 11 bases from J, with 14 bases in between. CDR1 SEHNR and CDR2 FQNEAQ come from the germline V gene (reference sequence). CDR3: CASSLDLDSSYTF. CDR3 sequence (DNA): TGTGCCAGCAGCTTAGACCTGGACAGTAGTTACACCTTC.